Below are 21 T cell receptor beta chains sequenced from a single sample in a study of T cell responses to AZD1222 COVID-19 vaccine. TCRdb keeps only in-frame clones here, not all; method: immunoSEQ multiplex PCR. The sample lists over 65,000 clones; around 90% were seen once. The sample consisted of peripheral blood, taken 28 days after the second AZD1222 dose. Receptors originate from an adult who received the AZD1222 COVID-19 vaccine.

This chain uses TRBV20-1 with TRBJ2-1; D tentatively reads TRBD1 or TRBD2 (6 bases each). The CDR3 is made up of 14 amino acids. V shed 3 bases and J shed 7 bases, with 16 bases lying between them. Germline CDR1 DFQATT, CDR2 SNEGSKA (reference sequence). The CDR3 protein is CSASWGAGKNEQFF. In DNA form, the CDR3 reads TGCAGTGCTAGTTGGGGGGCCGGCAAGAATGAGCAGTTCTTC.

This chain links TRBV18 with TRBJ2-1; 12 nucleotides match TRBD2. Germline-derived CDR1 and CDR2 are KGHSH and LQKENI. The junction had 7 bases not matched to a gene; V was cut back by 3 bases and J by 7 bases. The CDR3 has 16 amino acids. CDR3 region: CASSPKTSGGTNEQFF. The CDR3 DNA reads TGTGCCAGCTCACCCAAGACTAGCGGGGGCACAAATGAGCAGTTCTTC.

This rearrangement joins TRBV18 to TRBJ1-1; D call uncertain. CDR3 length equals 14 residues. CDR1 and CDR2 (germline): KGHSH, LQKENI. V dropped 2 bases and J dropped 0 bases, with 7 bases sitting between them. The CDR3 nucleotides read TGTGCCAGCTCACCATCTACACTGAACACTGAAGCTTTCTTT. It specifies CASSPSTLNTEAFF.

This chain joins TRBV5-6 and TRBJ1-1, with TRBD1 identical over 8 bases. Germline CDR1 is SGHDT and CDR2 is YYEEEE. CDR3 length equals 15 residues. V lost 3 bases to trimming and J lost 2 bases; unmatched junction nucleotides: 6. CDR3 sequence reads: CASSYDTGGNTEAFF. The CDR3 DNA reads TGTGCCAGCAGCTACGACACAGGGGGTAACACTGAAGCTTTCTTT. The variable domain in full, with the rest retrieved from reference TRBV5-6 and TRBJ1-1, is DAGVTQSPTHLIKTRGQQVTLRCSPKSGHDTVSWYQQALGQGPQFIFQYYEEEERQRGNFPDRFSGHQFPNYSSELNVNALLLGDSALYLCASSYDTGGNTEAFFGQGTRLTVV.

This rearrangement joins TRBV6-4 to TRBJ2-7; 8 nucleotides align to TRBD1. CDR1 and CDR2 (germline): MRHNA, SNTAGT. V gave up 6 bases and J gave up 2 bases; unmatched junction bases: 15. There are 17 residues in the CDR3. The CDR3, as DNA: TGTGCCAGCAGCTCACTCACTAGGACAGGGCTGACCTACGAGCAGTACGTC. Translating gives CASSSLTRTGLTYEQYV.

The chain combines TRBV19 with TRBJ1-1; 7 bases match TRBD1. CDR1 LNHDA and CDR2 SQIVND come from the germline V gene (reference sequence). Unmatched junction bases numbered 3, after V lost 5 bases and J lost 0 bases. This CDR3 contains 14 residues. Here the CDR3 DNA reads TGTGCCAGTAGTGTGGACAGGTTGAACACTGAAGCTTTCTTT. Amino acid sequence: CASSVDRLNTEAFF.

This chain connects TRBV6-1 to TRBJ2-7; D is unresolved. The CDR3 loop spans 13 amino acids. Per the germline V gene, CDR1 is MNHNS and CDR2 is SASEGT. Trimming stripped 0 bases from V and 4 bases from J, with 7 bases between. CDR3 DNA sequence: TGTGCCAGCAGTGAAGCTCCAGTGTACGAGCAGTACGTC. It codes for CASSEAPVYEQYV.

The chain links TRBV7-9 to TRBJ1-4, with D maybe TRBD1 (5 bases). Germline V gene lookup returns CDR1 SEHNR and CDR2 FQNEAQ (reference sequence). This CDR3 contains 14 residues. With 6 bases removed from V and 0 bases from J, the gap between germline ends came to 8 bases. CDR3 sequence reads: CASSMTATNEKLFF. CDR3 sequence (DNA): TGTGCCAGCAGTATGACAGCAACTAATGAAAAACTGTTTTTT.

The chain has TRBV10-3 and TRBJ1-1; TRBD1 is a possible D gene (5 bases). Trimming took 4 bases from V and 5 from J, leaving 11 bases between them. The CDR3 extends over 13 amino acids. Per the germline V gene, CDR1 is ENHRY and CDR2 is SYGVKD. DNA for the CDR3: TGTGCCATCAGTGGAGGGGTGGAGACTGAAGCTTTCTTT. It is translated as CAISGGVETEAFF.

This clone was seen only a few times. The V gene is TRBV6-1, the J gene TRBJ1-1; D is ambiguous. CDR3 size: 15 residues. Germline lookup yields CDR1 MNHNS and CDR2 SASEGT. V lost 2 bases and J 5 bases, leaving 15 bases between the germline ends. Here the CDR3 DNA reads TGTGCCAGCAGTGAATTGGTCAGCAGCGGGACTGAAGCTTTCTTT. Amino acids: CASSELVSSGTEAFF.

This chain connects TRBV7-8 to TRBJ2-4; 7 bases map to TRBD1. The V and J ends lost 1 base and 5 bases, in that order; junction bases with no gene match: 2. The V gene's germline CDR1 is SGHVS and CDR2 FQNEAQ. The CDR3 has 14 amino acids. CDR3 DNA sequence: TGTGCCAGCAGCTTAGAAGGGACAGAAAACATTCAGTACTTC. Its translation: CASSLEGTENIQYF. The complete variable domain, with remaining parts taken from reference TRBV7-8 and TRBJ2-4, reads GAGVSQSPRYKVAKRGQDVALRCDPISGHVSLFWYQQALGQGPEFLTYFQNEAQLDKSGLPSDRFFAERPEGSVSTLKIQRTQQEDSAVYLCASSLEGTENIQYFGAGTRLSVL.

The genes are TRBV6-2 or TRBV6-3 and TRBJ2-7, with D perhaps being TRBD1 or TRBD2 (5 bases each). The germline V gene encodes CDR1 MNHEY and CDR2 SVGEGT. V was clipped by 2 bases and J by 6 bases, with 17 bases between them. This CDR3 has 15 residues. CDR3 sequence reads: CASSYVGQGVSEQYV. The CDR3 DNA reads as TGTGCCAGCAGTTACGTGGGCCAGGGAGTATCCGAGCAGTACGTC.

This chain connects TRBV7-5 to TRBJ2-1; the D call of TRBD2 is as the table states it, not checked on the DNA. TRBV7-5 is described as a pseudogene. CDR3 length equals 16 residues. The CDR3 protein is CARSLGRLAGRNEQFF. The CDR3 coding sequence is TGTGCCAGAAGCTTAGGTAGACTAGCGGGAAGGAATGAGCAGTTCTTC.

The chain carries TRBV5-1 and TRBJ2-3; D is possibly TRBD1 or TRBD2 (5 bases each). The germline V and J ends were trimmed by 0 bases and 4 bases, with 12 bases remaining between them. This CDR3 is 15 amino acids long. Germline V CDR1 and CDR2: SGHRS, YFSETQ. The CDR3 spells CASSLVAGSADTQYF. CDR3 coding DNA: TGCGCCAGCAGCTTGGTGGCAGGGAGCGCAGATACGCAGTATTTT.

This clone has only a few counts. As DNA, the CDR3 is TGCAGCGTGACCTCCGGGACAGGGTCAAATGAGCAGTTCTTC. Its protein is CSVTSGTGSNEQFF. This sequence joins TRBV29-1 and TRBJ2-1; 9 nucleotides agree with TRBD1. The CDR3 runs 14 residues. The germline gives CDR1 SQVTM, CDR2 ANQGSEA. V gave up 6 bases and J gave up 7 bases; unmatched junction bases: 10.

V is TRBV3-1 (or the pseudogene TRBV3-2) and J is TRBJ2-7, with unresolved D. The V gene's germline CDR1 is LGHDT and CDR2 YNNKEL (reference sequence). CDR3 length equals 13 residues. The V and J ends lost 0 bases and 7 bases respectively, with 10 bases between them. The CDR3 DNA is TGTGCCAGCAGCCAAGATATTCCCGGGGAGCAGTACTTC. Translated, it gives CASSQDIPGEQYF.

This chain connects TRBV7-2 to TRBJ2-7; D is unresolved. Germline V gene lookup returns CDR1 SGHTA and CDR2 FQGNSA. Deletions cut 4 bases from V and 1 base from J, with 11 bases between. There are 14 residues in the CDR3. CDR3 sequence reads: CASSSQGTSYEQYF. The CDR3 region has the DNA TGTGCCAGCAGCTCACAAGGCACGTCCTACGAGCAGTACTTC.

J is TRBJ2-7 and V is TRBV7-9; 7 bases fit TRBD1. With V trimmed by 4 bases and J by 3 bases, 9 bases remained unmatched. CDR1 and CDR2 from the germline V gene are SEHNR and FQNEAQ (reference sequence). The CDR3 extends over 15 amino acids. This chain's CDR3 is CASSSKSDRFYEQYF. The CDR3, as DNA: TGTGCCAGCAGCTCAAAATCGGACAGGTTCTACGAGCAGTACTTC.

The genes are TRBV27 and TRBJ2-5, with D unresolved. The CDR3 has 14 amino acids. From germline, CDR1 is MNHEY and CDR2 SMNVEV (reference sequence). Trimming stripped 2 bases from V and 0 bases from J, with 7 bases between. The CDR3 sequence is CASSLNGDQETQYF. Written as DNA, the CDR3 is TGTGCCAGCAGTTTAAACGGAGACCAAGAGACCCAGTACTTC.

This chain connects TRBV9 to TRBJ2-2; D may match TRBD1 or TRBD2 (6 bases each). The CDR3 totals 18 residues. Germline CDR1 and CDR2: SGDLS and YYNGEE. Trimming took off 4 bases at V and 2 bases at J, with 21 bases between the two ends. CDR3 DNA: TGTGCCAGCAGCCCGAGAGTGGGGGGACAACACAACACCGGGGAGCTGTTTTTT. Protein sequence: CASSPRVGGQHNTGELFF.

The chain combines TRBV6-1 with TRBJ2-7; 8 bases agree with TRBD1. Germline CDR1 MNHNS, CDR2 SASEGT. The CDR3 is 15 amino acids. Trimming took 0 bases from V and 0 from J; bases not matched to a gene: 1. The DNA for the CDR3 is TGTGCCAGCAGTGAAGCTACAGGGGGCTCCTACGAGCAGTACTTC. It yields the protein CASSEATGGSYEQYF.